These 28 T cell receptor beta chains came from one sample sequenced in a study of CD8 T cells in cerebrospinal fluid in Alzheimer's disease. Each CDR3 protein gets one entry in TCRdb, which reprocessed the 10x single-cell sequencing reads and gives no DNA. Its listing shows under 1,500 distinct CDR3 sequences. What was sequenced was cerebrospinal fluid. Receptors were obtained from a human donor with mild cognitive impairment.

According to its frequency, this clonotype is medium-sized. The J gene is TRBJ1-5, the V gene TRBV7-8. The V gene's germline CDR1 is SGHVS and CDR2 FQNEAQ. CDR3 length: 16 residues. The CDR3 loop is CASSLRDGRGDQPQHF.

According to its frequency, this clonotype is large. The chain joins TRBV20-1 to TRBJ2-5; TCRdb reports TRBD2, a call that lacks DNA to check it against. The CDR3 extends over 16 amino acids. Germline assignment: CDR1 DFQATT and CDR2 SNEGSKA (reference sequence). CDR3 region: CSARGTSGGLSETQYF.

This clonotype shows up as medium-sized by frequency. This chain links TRBV2 with TRBJ2-5; TCRdb gives TRBD2 as the D gene, but with no DNA this cannot be confirmed. Germline lookup yields CDR1 SNHLY and CDR2 FYNNEI. The CDR3 consists of 15 residues. The chain's CDR3 is CASSRPGLAEETQYF. Complete variable domain (other parts from reference TRBV2 and TRBJ2-5): EPEVTQTPSHQVTQMGQEVILRCVPISNHLYFYWYRQILGQKVEFLVSFYNNEISEKSEIFDDQFSVERPDGSNFTLKIRSTKLEDSAMYFCASSRPGLAEETQYFGPGTRLLVL.

Judged by frequency, this clonotype is medium-sized. V and J are TRBV7-9 and TRBJ1-2; TCRdb proposes TRBD1, but this gene call is untestable without DNA. Germline assignment: CDR1 SEHNR and CDR2 FQNEAQ (reference sequence). This CDR3 has 15 residues. CDR3 in amino acids: CASSLGAGQGYGYTF.

Its frequency marks this clonotype as medium-sized. This rearrangement joins TRBV11-3 to TRBJ2-1; the D call from TCRdb, TRBD2, cannot be confirmed without DNA. Germline V gives CDR1 SGHNT, CDR2 YENEEA. The CDR3 spans 13 residues. CDR3 residues: CASSPRGAHEQFF.

The chain links TRBV5-1 to TRBJ2-7; TCRdb gives TRBD1 as the D gene, but with no DNA this cannot be confirmed. CDR3 length equals 14 residues. Per germline, CDR1 SGHRS and CDR2 YFSETQ. The CDR3 loop is CASSKDRDMYEQYF.

By frequency, this clonotype registers medium-sized (0.01 to 0.1%). J is TRBJ1-1 and V is TRBV11-2. Looked up from germline, CDR1 is SGHAT and CDR2 is FQNNGV. The CDR3 consists of 14 residues. The CDR3 is CASSPRGRNTEAFF.

The genes are TRBV4-1 and TRBJ1-2; TCRdb's D call of TRBD1 is untestable without DNA. CDR1 MGHRA and CDR2 YSYEKL come from the germline V gene. This CDR3 region has 15 residues. The chain's CDR3 is CASSQGGRGGYGYTF.

This chain connects TRBV9 to TRBJ2-5; TCRdb's assignment of TRBD1 cannot be checked, as there is no DNA. Looked up from germline, CDR1 is SGDLS and CDR2 is YYNGEE. The CDR3 consists of 15 residues. CDR3 in amino acids: CASSDNPGLSETQYF.

This chain links TRBV6-5 with TRBJ1-2; the D call from TCRdb, TRBD1, cannot be confirmed without DNA. This CDR3 region has 14 residues. Germline V gene sequence: CDR1 MNHEY, CDR2 SVGAGI. The CDR3 sequence is CASSTEQGWVGYTF.

By frequency, this clonotype is large. This sequence joins TRBV3-1 and TRBJ1-2; TCRdb picks TRBD1, but there is no DNA to check that call. Germline CDR1 reads LGHDT; CDR2 reads YNNKEL (reference sequence). This CDR3 region has 14 residues. This CDR3 is CASSPYRGEYGYTF.

The chain carries TRBV6-5 and TRBJ2-7; TCRdb reports TRBD1, a call that lacks DNA to check it against. CDR3 length: 17 residues. Germline assignment: CDR1 MNHEY and CDR2 SVGAGI. The CDR3 sequence: CASSYSYGTGSSYEQYF.

This chain connects TRBV7-9 to TRBJ1-2; TCRdb names TRBD1, which stays unverified in the absence of DNA. Germline V lookup: CDR1 SEHNR, CDR2 FQNEAQ (reference sequence). This CDR3 is 15 amino acids long. The CDR3 spells CASSRPGTSNYGYTF. The full variable domain, completed using reference TRBV7-9 and TRBJ1-2, is DTGVSQNPRHKITKRGQNVTFRCDPISEHNRLYWYRQTLGQGPEFLTYFQNEAQLEKSRLLSDRFSAERPKGSFSTLEIQRTEQGDSAMYLCASSRPGTSNYGYTFGSGTRLTVV.

This clonotype is identified as medium-sized from frequency. CDR3 amino acids: CASSSTGTGGDTQYF. The gene calls are TRBV11-2 and TRBJ2-3; TCRdb gives TRBD1 as the D gene, but with no DNA this cannot be confirmed. The CDR3 runs to 15 residues. Germline V gene sequence: CDR1 SGHAT, CDR2 FQNNGV.

This clonotype is identified as large from frequency. This sequence joins TRBV2 and TRBJ2-5. Per germline, CDR1 SNHLY and CDR2 FYNNEI. CDR3 size: 12 residues. The chain's CDR3 is CASSGSEETQYF.

The V gene is TRBV27, the J gene TRBJ2-7; without DNA, the TCRdb call of TRBD1 cannot be checked. Per germline, CDR1 MNHEY and CDR2 SMNVEV (reference sequence). This CDR3 region has 12 residues. The CDR3 region is CASGAGYDEQYF.

This chain connects TRBV19 to TRBJ2-1. This CDR3 spans 14 amino acids. The germline V gene has CDR1 LNHDA and CDR2 SQIVND (reference sequence). CDR3 sequence: CASSFERSYNEQFF.

Considering frequency, this clonotype is medium-sized (0.01 to 0.1%). V and J are TRBV9 and TRBJ2-7; the TCRdb D gene call, TRBD1, has no DNA to confirm it. The CDR3 spans 15 residues. Germline assignment: CDR1 SGDLS and CDR2 YYNGEE. CDR3 region: CASSPTGAVSYEQYF.

V is TRBV15 and J is TRBJ1-1. This CDR3 comprises 17 residues. Germline V lookup: CDR1 LNHNV, CDR2 YYDKDF (reference sequence). The chain's CDR3 is CATSRDRRGSQVAEAFF.

The V call is TRBV19, the J call TRBJ2-7. CDR3 length: 15 amino acids. The germline gives CDR1 LNHDA, CDR2 SQIVND (reference sequence). The CDR3 here is CASSIGAFQYYEQYF.

This clonotype ranks as medium-sized (0.01 to 0.1%) in terms of frequency. This chain uses TRBV2 with TRBJ1-5. Germline CDR1 SNHLY, CDR2 FYNNEI. The CDR3 runs 13 residues. CDR3: CASSEVGRRTQHF.

This clonotype is identified as large from frequency. The V and J genes are TRBV3-1 and TRBJ1-1; TCRdb outputs TRBD1, but without DNA this stays unchecked. In germline, CDR1 is LGHDT, CDR2 YNNKEL (reference sequence). This CDR3 comprises 15 residues. The chain's CDR3 is CASSPGAGFSTEAFF.

This clonotype ranks as large (0.1 to 1%) in terms of frequency. The chain has TRBV12-3 or TRBV12-4 and TRBJ2-3; there is no DNA to check the TCRdb D call of TRBD2. This CDR3 has 16 residues. CDR3: CASSPKAGGSTDTQYF.

The chain has TRBV27 and TRBJ1-6; without DNA, the TCRdb call of TRBD1 cannot be checked. Germline loops: CDR1 MNHEY, CDR2 SMNVEV (reference sequence). This CDR3 contains 18 residues. Here the CDR3 reads CASTHWTGLFLFNSPLHF.

Judged by frequency, this clonotype is medium-sized. The rearrangement uses TRBV12-3 or TRBV12-4 and TRBJ2-1; no DNA is available, so the TRBD2 call from TCRdb remains unchecked. This CDR3 is built from 16 residues. The CDR3 sequence: CASSFPSGGLGNEQFF.

The CDR3 sequence is CATSRDLGGTIYEQYF. The J gene is TRBJ2-7, the V gene TRBV15; the D call from TCRdb, TRBD2, cannot be confirmed without DNA. Germline V gene lookup returns CDR1 LNHNV and CDR2 YYDKDF (reference sequence). The CDR3 is 16 amino acids. Full variable domain (rest looked up from reference TRBV15 and TRBJ2-7): DAMVIQNPRYQVTQFGKPVTLSCSQTLNHNVMYWYQQKSSQAPKLLFHYYDKDFNNEADTPDNFQSRRPNTSFCFLDIRSPGLGDTAMYLCATSRDLGGTIYEQYFGPGTRLTVT.

The chain carries TRBV5-4 and TRBJ1-1. The CDR3 spans 16 residues. Germline V gene data show CDR1 as SGHNT and CDR2 as YYREEE (reference sequence). CDR3 residues: CASSSAPGSRDTEAFF.

The rearrangement uses TRBV6-5 and TRBJ2-2. CDR1 and CDR2 from the germline V gene are MNHEY and SVGAGI. The CDR3 has 15 amino acids. The CDR3 spells CASSYSWENTGELFF.